Presented here are 4 T cell receptor beta chains from one specimen sequenced in a study of T cells in Graves' hyperthyroidism and ophthalmopathy. The investigators amplified TCR beta CDR3 regions from RNA transcripts. The HTBI primer set was used in a first-round RT-PCR of the TCR CDR3. TCRdb passed the multiplex PCR reads through MiXCR, listing each CDR3 protein once. The sample shows approximately 420,000 distinct CDR3 sequences, more than 12% of them seen only once. Sequencing input: blood. The receptors were sampled from a woman aged 25 to 45 with Graves' hyperthyroidism.

This clonotype is a singleton in its sample. The chain has TRBV5-1 and TRBJ2-5; the D gene is possibly TRBD2 (5 bases). The CDR3 loop spans 15 amino acids. CDR1 and CDR2 (germline): SGHRS, YFSETQ. V was shortened by 3 bases and J by 2 bases, with 14 bases between the two germline ends. The CDR3 reads CASSSGSGGQETQYF. DNA for the CDR3: TGCGCCAGCAGCTCCGGGTCGGGCGGGCAAGAGACCCAGTACTTC.

J is TRBJ2-1 and V is TRBV4-1; 9 bases are a match to TRBD2. Germline V lookup: CDR1 MGHRA, CDR2 YSYEKL. The junction had 7 bases not matched to a gene; V was cut back by 0 bases and J by 4 bases. This CDR3 contains 17 residues. The CDR3 here is CASSQESGTSMYNEQFF. The CDR3 DNA reads TGCGCCAGCAGCCAAGAGAGCGGGACTAGCATGTACAATGAGCAGTTCTTC.

The sample holds many counts of this clonotype. The gene calls are TRBV6-1 and TRBJ1-1; perhaps TRBD1 as D (5 bases). CDR1 and CDR2 from the germline V gene are MNHNS and SASEGT. This CDR3 has 13 residues. V shed 6 bases and J shed 6 bases, with 14 bases lying between them. Written as DNA, the CDR3 is TGTGCCAGCAGCGCAACGGACATCGCTGAAGCTTTCTTT. Its translation is CASSATDIAEAFF.

This clonotype was detected many times. This chain links TRBV7-9 with TRBJ2-7, with 8 bases fitting TRBD1. The germline V gene has CDR1 SEHNR and CDR2 FQNEAQ (reference sequence). The CDR3 is made up of 14 amino acids. V shed 5 bases and J 0 bases; nucleotides not matched to a gene: 3. Written as DNA, the CDR3 is TGTGCCAGCAGCCAGGACAGGGACTCCTACGAGCAGTACTTC. Its translation is CASSQDRDSYEQYF. Looking up the rest from reference TRBV7-9 and TRBJ2-7 gives the full variable domain: DTGVSQNPRHKITKRGQNVTFRCDPISEHNRLYWYRQTLGQGPEFLTYFQNEAQLEKSRLLSDRFSAERPKGSFSTLEIQRTEQGDSAMYLCASSQDRDSYEQYFGPGTRLTVT.